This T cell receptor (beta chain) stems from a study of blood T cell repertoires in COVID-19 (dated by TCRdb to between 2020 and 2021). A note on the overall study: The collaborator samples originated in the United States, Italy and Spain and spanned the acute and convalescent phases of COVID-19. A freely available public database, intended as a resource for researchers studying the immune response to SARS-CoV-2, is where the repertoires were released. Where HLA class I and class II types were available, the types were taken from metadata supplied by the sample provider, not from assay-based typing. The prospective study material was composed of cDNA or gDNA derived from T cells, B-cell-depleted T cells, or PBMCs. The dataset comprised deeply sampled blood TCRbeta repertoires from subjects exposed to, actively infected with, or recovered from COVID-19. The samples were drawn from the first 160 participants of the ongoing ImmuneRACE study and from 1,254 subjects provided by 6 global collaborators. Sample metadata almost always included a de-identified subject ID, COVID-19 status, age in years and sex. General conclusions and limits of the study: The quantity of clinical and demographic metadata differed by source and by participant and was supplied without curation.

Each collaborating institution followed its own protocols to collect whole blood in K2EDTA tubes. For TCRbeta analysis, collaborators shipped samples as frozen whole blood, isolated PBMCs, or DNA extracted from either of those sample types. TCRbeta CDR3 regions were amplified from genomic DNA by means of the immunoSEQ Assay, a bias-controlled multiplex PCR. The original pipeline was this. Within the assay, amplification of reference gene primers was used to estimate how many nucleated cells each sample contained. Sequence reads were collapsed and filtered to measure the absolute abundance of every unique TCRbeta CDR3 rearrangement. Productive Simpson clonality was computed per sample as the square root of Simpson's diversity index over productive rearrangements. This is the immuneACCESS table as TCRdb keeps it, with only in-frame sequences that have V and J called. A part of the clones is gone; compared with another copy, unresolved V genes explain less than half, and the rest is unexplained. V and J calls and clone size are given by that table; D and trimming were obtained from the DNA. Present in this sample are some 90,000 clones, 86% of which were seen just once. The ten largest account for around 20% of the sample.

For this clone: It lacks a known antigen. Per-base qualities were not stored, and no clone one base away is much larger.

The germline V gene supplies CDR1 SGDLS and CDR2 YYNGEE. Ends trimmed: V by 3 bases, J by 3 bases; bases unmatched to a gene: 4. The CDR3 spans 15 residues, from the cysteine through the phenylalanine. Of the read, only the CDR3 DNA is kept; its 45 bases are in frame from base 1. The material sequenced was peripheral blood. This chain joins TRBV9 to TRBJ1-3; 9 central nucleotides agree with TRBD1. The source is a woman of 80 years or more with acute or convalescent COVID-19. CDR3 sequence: CASSERTGVGNTIYF. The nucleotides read TGTGCCAGCAGCGAGCGGACAGGGGTTGGAAACACCATATATTTT. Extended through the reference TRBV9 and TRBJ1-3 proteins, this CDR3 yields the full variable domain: DSGVTQTPKHLITATGQRVTLRCSPRSGDLSVYWYQQSLDQGLQFLIQYYNGEERAKGNILERFSAQQFPDLHSELNLSSLELGDSALYFCASSERTGVGNTIYFGEGSWLTVV.